The 19 T cell receptor beta chains below all came from one sample that was sequenced in a study of cytomegalovirus exposure and HLA in healthy donors. Vbeta (60) and Jbeta (13) primers were used in the PCR. Clones were sequenced by immunoSEQ multiplex PCR, and TCRdb holds only the in-frame ones, with some missing. In the table there are around 140,000 clones, 75% to 90% of which are singletons. The sequenced material came from PBMCs. The receptor set was obtained from a man in his forties or fifties in good health and CMV-seronegative.

The CDR3 sequence is CASSPPGNSYEQYF. CDR3 DNA: TGTGCCAGCTCCCCCCCCGGGAACTCCTACGAGCAGTACTTC. The rearrangement uses TRBV6-5 and TRBJ2-7; weak D call: TRBD2 (5 bases). Trimming shortened V by 8 bases and J by 0 bases, and 14 bases separated the two germline ends. This CDR3 contains 14 residues. The germline V gene encodes CDR1 MNHEY and CDR2 SVGAGI.

Of note for this clone: A junction boundary mismatches the germline segment, possibly from a read error. Here the CDR3 reads CASSQTGNRPQHF. The CDR3 bases are TGTGCCAGCAGCCAGACAGGCAATCGGCCCCAGCATTTT. The gene calls are TRBV7-9 and TRBJ1-5, with TRBD1 as a possible D gene (6 bases). Per germline, CDR1 SEHNR and CDR2 FQNEAQ (reference sequence). CDR3 length equals 13 residues.

This chain uses TRBV7-6 with TRBJ2-5, with 12 nucleotides matching TRBD2. The germline gives CDR1 SGHVS, CDR2 FNYEAQ. The CDR3 has 15 residues. Unmatched junction bases numbered 2, after V lost 3 bases and J lost 3 bases. CDR3 region: CASSFTSGGKETQYF. CDR3 coding DNA: TGTGCCAGCAGCTTTACTAGCGGGGGGAAAGAGACCCAGTACTTC.

This clone showed up just once. The genes are TRBV5-6 and TRBJ2-5; D call uncertain. V was clipped by 0 bases and J by 9 bases, with 18 bases between them. The CDR3 totals 15 residues. From germline, CDR1 is SGHDT and CDR2 YYEEEE. The CDR3 coding sequence is TGTGCCAGCAGCTTGGACAGCCCTTCTGGTAAGGCCCAGTACTTC. It encodes CASSLDSPSGKAQYF.

The chain uses TRBV9 and TRBJ2-3; TRBD2 matches 14 bases. Germline values: CDR1 SGDLS, CDR2 YYNGEE. Germline trimming cut 3 bases from V and 4 bases from J; bases unmatched to any gene: 7. The CDR3 spans 17 residues. The CDR3 protein is CASSGAGTSGGPDTQYF. The CDR3 DNA reads TGTGCCAGCAGCGGCGCGGGGACTAGCGGGGGCCCAGATACGCAGTATTTT.

The DNA of the CDR3 is TGTGCCAGCAGCGTTTCTAGCGGGGGGCCCTACGAGCAGTACTTC. Its translation is CASSVSSGGPYEQYF. V and J are TRBV9 and TRBJ2-7; 11 nucleotides line up with TRBD2. Trimming cost V 2 bases and J 2 bases; bases outside gene matches: 3. The CDR3 has 15 residues. CDR1 is SGDLS, CDR2 YYNGEE, per germline.

Note on this clone: Other DNA variants within this sample encode the same CDR3. The gene calls are TRBV19 and TRBJ1-1, with a possible D match to TRBD1 (5 bases). Germline values: CDR1 LNHDA, CDR2 SQIVND (reference sequence). The CDR3 is 13 residues long. Trimming removed 6 bases from V and 0 bases from J, with 8 bases in between. DNA of the CDR3: TGTGCCAGTAGCGGACAATTGAACACTGAAGCTTTCTTT. Protein product: CASSGQLNTEAFF.

As regards this clone: The same CDR3 also results from other DNA sequences found in this sample. This sequence joins TRBV5-6 and TRBJ1-6; D ambiguous. The length of the CDR3 is 15 residues. Germline-derived CDR1 and CDR2 are SGHDT and YYEEEE. V lost 0 bases, J lost 3 bases, and 7 bases lay in between. The CDR3 is CASSLGGNYNSPLHF. For the CDR3, the DNA is TGTGCCAGCAGCTTGGGAGGAAACTATAATTCACCCCTCCACTTT. Looking up the rest from reference TRBV5-6 and TRBJ1-6 gives the full variable domain: DAGVTQSPTHLIKTRGQQVTLRCSPKSGHDTVSWYQQALGQGPQFIFQYYEEEERQRGNFPDRFSGHQFPNYSSELNVNALLLGDSALYLCASSLGGNYNSPLHFGNGTRLTVT.

The chain combines TRBV13 with TRBJ2-3; TRBD2 aligns across 12 bases. Trimming cost V 2 bases and J 10 bases; bases outside gene matches: 10. The CDR3 is 16 residues long. The germline CDR1 and CDR2 sequences are PRHDT and FYEKMQ (reference sequence). CDR3 in DNA: TGTGCCAGCAGCTTACCGGGACTAGCGGGCGGCGATCCGCAGTATTTT. It is translated as CASSLPGLAGGDPQYF.

The chain is built from TRBV5-4 and TRBJ1-2, with 7 bases that match TRBD1. V trimming: 2 bases; J trimming: 8 bases; junction bases outside the gene matches: 9. This CDR3 has 14 amino acids. Germline CDR1 and CDR2: SGHNT and YYREEE (reference sequence). CDR3 amino acids: CASSFGQDGYGYTF. Here the CDR3 DNA reads TGTGCCAGCAGCTTCGGACAGGATGGGTACGGCTACACCTTC. Variable domain in full (rest from reference TRBV5-4 and TRBJ1-2): ETGVTQSPTHLIKTRGQQVTLRCSSQSGHNTVSWYQQALGQGPQFIFQYYREEENGRGNFPPRFSGLQFPNYSSELNVNALELDDSALYLCASSFGQDGYGYTFGSGTRLTVV.

The V call is TRBV7-2, the J call TRBJ1-1, with 7 positions matching TRBD1. The CDR3 length is 13 residues. V trimming: 6 bases; J trimming: 2 bases; junction bases outside the gene matches: 3. The germline V gene encodes CDR1 SGHTA and CDR2 FQGNSA. CDR3 region: CASSRQGNTEAFF. Here the CDR3 DNA reads TGTGCCAGCAGTCGACAGGGAAACACTGAAGCTTTCTTT. Full variable domain (remainder filled in from reference TRBV7-2 and TRBJ1-1): GAGVSQSPSNKVTEKGKDVELRCDPISGHTALYWYRQSLGQGLEFLIYFQGNSAPDKSGLPSDRFSAERTGGSVSTLTIQRTQQEDSAVYLCASSRQGNTEAFFGQGTRLTVV.

The gene calls are TRBV5-6 and TRBJ1-5, with 10 bases that match TRBD1. Per the germline V gene, CDR1 is SGHDT and CDR2 is YYEEEE. This CDR3 spans 14 amino acids. With V trimmed by 4 bases and J by 5 bases, 3 bases remained unmatched. The CDR3 bases are TGTGCCAGCAGCCCTGGGACAGGGGATCAGCCCCAGCATTTT. Translation gives CASSPGTGDQPQHF. Variable domain in full (rest from reference TRBV5-6 and TRBJ1-5): DAGVTQSPTHLIKTRGQQVTLRCSPKSGHDTVSWYQQALGQGPQFIFQYYEEEERQRGNFPDRFSGHQFPNYSSELNVNALLLGDSALYLCASSPGTGDQPQHFGDGTRLSIL.

CDR3 amino acids: CATRRRGNIYNEQFF. DNA of the CDR3: TGTGCCACCCGACGGAGGGGAAACATCTACAATGAGCAGTTCTTC. The chain has TRBV6-5 and TRBJ2-1, with D possibly matching TRBD2 (6 bases). This CDR3 spans 15 amino acids. The germline V gene encodes CDR1 MNHEY and CDR2 SVGAGI. The V and J ends lost 10 bases and 3 bases respectively, with 19 bases between them.

The chain is built from TRBV7-8 and TRBJ2-7; D uncertain. The CDR3 sequence is 14 residues long. The germline V gene has CDR1 SGHVS and CDR2 FQNEAQ. Trimming took off 1 base at V and 1 base at J, with 8 bases between the two ends. CDR3 sequence reads: CASSLGLTSYEQYF. The DNA of the CDR3 is TGTGCCAGCAGCTTAGGACTGACTTCCTACGAGCAGTACTTC.

The table lists this clone with a few counts. The V gene is TRBV29-1, the J gene TRBJ1-4; D might be TRBD1 (6 bases). The V end lost 5 bases, the J end lost 3 bases, and 10 bases lay between the germline ends. The length of the CDR3 is 13 residues. Germline V gene sequence: CDR1 SQVTM, CDR2 ANQGSEA. CDR3 loop: CSVLQGPNEKLFF. The DNA of the CDR3 is TGCAGCGTTCTACAGGGACCTAATGAAAAACTGTTTTTT.

This chain connects TRBV30 to TRBJ1-1; perhaps TRBD1 as D (5 bases). Between the trimmed V and J ends, which lost 2 bases and 1 base, there was a span of 8 bases. There are 13 residues in the CDR3. Germline-derived CDR1 and CDR2 are GTSNPN and SVGIG (reference sequence). The CDR3 protein is CAWSLQGNTEAFF. CDR3 nucleotides: TGTGCCTGGAGTCTTCAGGGGAACACTGAAGCTTTCTTT.

The chain joins TRBV12-5 to TRBJ1-5; 9 bases agree with TRBD1. The length of the CDR3 is 15 residues. CDR1 is LGHNT, CDR2 FRNRAP, per germline. V lost 0 bases, J lost 9 bases, and 6 bases stayed unmatched. CDR3 sequence reads: CASGLVGQGIWPQHF. The CDR3, as DNA: TGTGCTAGTGGTTTGGTGGGACAGGGTATTTGGCCCCAGCATTTT.

The V and J genes are TRBV7-9 and TRBJ1-4; 7 bases match TRBD1. This CDR3 has 12 amino acids. The junction had 8 bases not matched to a gene; V was cut back by 6 bases and J by 13 bases. CDR1 SEHNR and CDR2 FQNEAQ come from the germline V gene (reference sequence). CDR3 nucleotide sequence: TGTGCCAGCAGGGCCGGGACAGCTCCACTGTTTTTT. Protein product: CASRAGTAPLFF.

The chain combines TRBV4-1 with TRBJ1-1; the D gene is possibly TRBD1 (6 bases). Germline-derived CDR1 and CDR2 are MGHRA and YSYEKL. V shed 0 bases and J shed 8 bases, with 7 bases lying between them. CDR3 length: 12 amino acids. CDR3 sequence reads: CASSQERGEAFF. CDR3 sequence (DNA): TGCGCCAGCAGCCAAGAAAGGGGGGAAGCTTTCTTT.